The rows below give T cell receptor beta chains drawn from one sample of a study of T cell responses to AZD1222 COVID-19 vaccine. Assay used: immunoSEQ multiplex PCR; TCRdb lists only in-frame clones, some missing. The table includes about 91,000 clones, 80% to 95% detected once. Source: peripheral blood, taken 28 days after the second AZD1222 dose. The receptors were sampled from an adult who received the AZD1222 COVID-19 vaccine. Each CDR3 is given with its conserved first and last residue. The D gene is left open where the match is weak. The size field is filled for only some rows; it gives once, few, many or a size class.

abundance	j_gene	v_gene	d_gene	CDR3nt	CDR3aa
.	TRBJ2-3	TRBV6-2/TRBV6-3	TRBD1	TGTGCCAGCAGTTACTCGTGGGACAGGGGTAGCACAGATACGCAGTATTTT	CASSYSWDRGSTDTQYF
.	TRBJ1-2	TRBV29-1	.	TGCAGCGTTGACAGCCTCTATGGCTACACCTTC	CSVDSLYGYTF
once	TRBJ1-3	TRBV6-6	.	TGTGCCAGCAGTAGAGGGTTAGGCTCTGGAAACACCATATATTTT	CASSRGLGSGNTIYF
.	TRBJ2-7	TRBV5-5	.	TGTGCCAGCAGCAAGCCGGGACTTAGCTCCTACGAGCAGTACTTC	CASSKPGLSSYEQYF
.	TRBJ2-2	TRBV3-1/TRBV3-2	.	TGTGCCAGCAGCCAAGGGACCCTCATGGGAGCCGGGGAGCTGTTTTTT	CASSQGTLMGAGELFF
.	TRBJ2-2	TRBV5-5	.	TGTGCCAGCAGCGTACCCTCCGGGCCCCAACAGCGGATATACACCGGGGAGCTGTTTTTT	CASSVPSGPQQRIYTGELFF
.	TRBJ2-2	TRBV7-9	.	TGTGCCAGCAGCCCCGACAGGAGCGGGGAGCTGTTTTTT	CASSPDRSGELFF
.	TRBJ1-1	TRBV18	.	TGTGCCAGCTCACCAGACTCGGGGGCTAGGACTGAAGCTTTCTTT	CASSPDSGARTEAFF
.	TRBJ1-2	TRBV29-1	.	TGCAGCGTTGCCAGGGGAGAGCGCTACACCTTC	CSVARGERYTF
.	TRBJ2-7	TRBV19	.	TGTGCCAGTAGTGTCGTCAGTGACTCCTACGAGCAGTACTTC	CASSVVSDSYEQYF
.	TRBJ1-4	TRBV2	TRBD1	TGTGCCAGCAGTTTTCAGGGGGCGGCTAATGAAAAACTGTTTTTT	CASSFQGAANEKLFF
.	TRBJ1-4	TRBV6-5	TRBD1	TGTGCCAGCAGCGTCACAGGGGTGGGTGAAAAACTGTTTTTT	CASSVTGVGEKLFF
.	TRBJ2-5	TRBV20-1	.	TGCAGTGCTAGAGATAGGGAGACCCAGTACTTC	CSARDRETQYF
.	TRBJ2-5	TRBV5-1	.	TGCGCCAGCTTCGTAGGACAGACGGGAGAGACCCAGTACTTC	CASFVGQTGETQYF
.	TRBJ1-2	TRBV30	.	TGTGCCTGGAGTGTACATAACAGCCATAACTATGGCTACACCTTC	CAWSVHNSHNYGYTF
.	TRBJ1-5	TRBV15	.	TGTGCCACCAGCAGAGATCGGGGAGCGGCTTGGCGGCCCCAGCATTTT	CATSRDRGAAWRPQHF
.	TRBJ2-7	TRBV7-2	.	TGTGCCAGCAGCCCCCGACAGGCTCCGTACGAGCAGTACTTC	CASSPRQAPYEQYF
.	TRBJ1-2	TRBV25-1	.	TGTGCCAGCAGGGGGGGGGACTATGGCTACACCTTC	CASRGGDYGYTF
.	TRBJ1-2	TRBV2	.	TGTGCCAGCAAAAGAGAAAGTCCAGCTAACTATGGCTACACCTTC	CASKRESPANYGYTF
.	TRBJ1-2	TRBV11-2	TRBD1	TGTGCCAGCAGCTTAGCGGGGACAGGGAGATGGGGCTACACCTTC	CASSLAGTGRWGYTF
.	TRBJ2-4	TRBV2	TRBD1	TGTGCCAGCATAGGACAGGAGGAAAACATTCAGTACTTC	CASIGQEENIQYF
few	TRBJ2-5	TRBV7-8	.	TGTGCCAGCAGCTTAGGTCCGGGAATACAAGAGACCCAGTACTTC	CASSLGPGIQETQYF
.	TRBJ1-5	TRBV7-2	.	TGTGCCAGCAGCTTTGACAGTAGCAATCAGCCCCAGCATTTT	CASSFDSSNQPQHF
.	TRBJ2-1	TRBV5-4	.	TGTGCCAGCAGCTTGCGCGGCCGGGAAGGGGTGGCCTACAATGAGCAGTTCTTC	CASSLRGREGVAYNEQFF
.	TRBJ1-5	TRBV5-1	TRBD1	TGCGCCAGCAGCTCGGGGGGGACAGGTAATCAGCCCCAGCATTTT	CASSSGGTGNQPQHF
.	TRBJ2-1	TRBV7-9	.	TGTGCCAGCAGCTTAGGTGGGGTTTATGAGCAGTTCTTC	CASSLGGVYEQFF
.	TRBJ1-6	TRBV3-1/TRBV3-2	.	TGTGCCAGCAGCCCGTCACAGGGTGTCCCGAGCTCCTATAATTCACCCCTCCACTTT	CASSPSQGVPSSYNSPLHF
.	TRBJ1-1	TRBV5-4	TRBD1	TGTGCCAGCAGCTTGGCCCTCGCAGGGGGCACTGAAGCTTTCTTT	CASSLALAGGTEAFF
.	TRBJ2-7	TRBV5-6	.	TGTGCCAGCAGCTTTCGCAGCCCCTACGAGCAGTACTTC	CASSFRSPYEQYF
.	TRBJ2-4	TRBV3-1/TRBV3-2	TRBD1	TGTGCCAGCAGCCAAGTGGGACAGGGGGCCAAAAACATTCAGTACTTC	CASSQVGQGAKNIQYF
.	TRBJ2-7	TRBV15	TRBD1	TGTGCCACCAGGGATCGACAGGGAGATACCTACGAGCAGTACTTC	CATRDRQGDTYEQYF
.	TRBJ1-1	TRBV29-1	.	TGCAGCTCTCACGGGGGCGAGAAGGCTTTCTTT	CSSHGGEKAFF
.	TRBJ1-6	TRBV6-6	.	TGTGCCAGCAGTTACGGGAGGAGCTCCTATAATTCACCCCTCCACTTT	CASSYGRSSYNSPLHF
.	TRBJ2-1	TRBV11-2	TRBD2	TGTGCCAGCAGCTTGGGGGGACTAGCGGGGGAGTTTTACAATGAGCAGTTCTTC	CASSLGGLAGEFYNEQFF
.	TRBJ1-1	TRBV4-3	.	TGCGCCAGCAGCCAAGATTGGGTCCCGAACACTGAAGCTTTCTTT	CASSQDWVPNTEAFF
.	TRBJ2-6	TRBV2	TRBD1	TGTGCCAGCGGGAGACAGGGGCTCCCCTCTGGGGCCAACGTCCTGACTTTC	CASGRQGLPSGANVLTF
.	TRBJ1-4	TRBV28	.	TGTGCCAGCAGAAAGCTGCCAGCGACAACTAATGAAAAACTGTTTTTT	CASRKLPATTNEKLFF
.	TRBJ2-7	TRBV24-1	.	TGTGCCACCAGTGACCTGAGGGACGGAACCTACGAGCAGTACTTC	CATSDLRDGTYEQYF
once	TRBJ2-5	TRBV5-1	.	TGCGCCAGCAGCTTGCAGGAGACCCAGTACTTC	CASSLQETQYF
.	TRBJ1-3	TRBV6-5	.	TGTGCCAGCAGCCCAGGGTACCCCTCTGGAAACACCATATATTTT	CASSPGYPSGNTIYF
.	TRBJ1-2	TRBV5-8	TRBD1	TGTGCCAGCAGCTCCCCCCTTACAGGGGGCGCCGGTCACAACTATGGCTACACCTTC	CASSSPLTGGAGHNYGYTF